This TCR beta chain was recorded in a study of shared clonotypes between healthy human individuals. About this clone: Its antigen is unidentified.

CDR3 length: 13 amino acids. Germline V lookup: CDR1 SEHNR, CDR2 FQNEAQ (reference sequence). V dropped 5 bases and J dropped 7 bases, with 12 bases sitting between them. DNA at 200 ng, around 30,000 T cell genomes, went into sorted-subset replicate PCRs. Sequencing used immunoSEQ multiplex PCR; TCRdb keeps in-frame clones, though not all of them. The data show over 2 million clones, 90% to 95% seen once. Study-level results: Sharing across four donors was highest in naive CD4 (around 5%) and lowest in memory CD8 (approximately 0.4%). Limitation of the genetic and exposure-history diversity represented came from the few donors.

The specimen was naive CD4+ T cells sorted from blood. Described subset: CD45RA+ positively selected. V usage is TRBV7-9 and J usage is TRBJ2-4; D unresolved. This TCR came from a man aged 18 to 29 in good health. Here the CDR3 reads CASSLTEMNIQYF. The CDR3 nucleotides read TGTGCCAGCAGCCTTACCGAGATGAACATTCAGTACTTC.